This entry lists 25 T cell receptor beta chains sequenced from one sample in a study of T-cell memory formation after mild COVID-19 (dated by TCRdb to the early 2020s). Preparation of the library involved 5' RACE. TCRdb shows the sequencer as Illumina NovaSeq 6000. TCRdb trimmed the raw reads at Q25, called clones with MiXCR and kept productive beta chains. Rows with one shared CDR3 protein collapse into an entry with the most common genes and DNA. This sample holds approximately 400,000 distinct CDR3 sequences; about a sixth were observed only once. The ten biggest clones cover about a fifth of the sample. Sequenced sample: PBMCs or a T cell subset sorted from them (not recorded which). Receptors originate from a man aged 18-30 years who had mild COVID-19 (a few samples of this study predate the infection). The sample titles of this study are shuffled in the database, so cell type and time point are left out; the donor was told from shared clones.

This clonotype turned up a few times. This may be a read error, as it is one base from a much larger clone. The V gene is TRBV7-9, the J gene TRBJ1-4; no firm D call. Germline V gives CDR1 SEHNR, CDR2 FQNEAQ (reference sequence). The CDR3 runs to 14 residues. V lost 2 bases and J 0 bases, leaving 4 bases between the germline ends. The CDR3 protein is CASSLYATNEKLFF. CDR3 DNA: TGTGCCAGCAGCTTATATGCAACTAATGAAAAACTGTTTTTT.

The V call is TRBV18, the J call TRBJ2-7, with 9 bases identical to TRBD1. CDR1 and CDR2 from the germline V gene are KGHSH and LQKENI. The junction had 5 bases not matched to a gene; V was cut back by 0 bases and J by 5 bases. The CDR3 is 15 residues long. The CDR3 region is CASSPPNRGRNEQYF. CDR3 nucleotide sequence: TGTGCCAGCTCACCACCGAACAGGGGGCGAAACGAGCAGTACTTC.

In this sample, this clonotype turned up many times. The chain carries TRBV7-2 and TRBJ2-7; 13 nucleotides align to TRBD2. The germline V gene has CDR1 SGHTA and CDR2 FQGNSA. The CDR3 totals 17 residues. The trim removed 2 bases at V and 2 bases at J, leaving 6 bases unmatched. This chain's CDR3 is CASSLRDTSGGAYEQYF. The CDR3 DNA sequence: TGTGCCAGCAGCTTACGGGACACTAGCGGGGGGGCCTACGAGCAGTACTTC.

This clonotype was picked up a small number of times. CDR3 coding DNA: TGTGCCAGCAGTTCGATGGCTGTTGAAGATACGCAGTATTTT. Its protein product is CASSSMAVEDTQYF. The chain joins TRBV12-3 or TRBV12-4 to TRBJ2-3; the D is unclear. V was pared by 4 bases and J by 5 bases, with 13 bases between. This CDR3 spans 14 amino acids.

Only a few counts were recorded for this clonotype. This chain uses TRBV28 with TRBJ2-2, with TRBD2 matching over 11 bases. The J segment lost 4 bases and the V segment lost 3 bases, leaving 7 bases of the junction unmatched. Germline CDR1 MDHEN, CDR2 SYDVKM. This CDR3 comprises 17 residues. CDR3 loop: CASSFGASGGLTGELFF. The CDR3 nucleotides are TGTGCCAGCAGTTTCGGGGCTAGCGGGGGGCTCACCGGGGAGCTGTTTTTT.

The CDR3: CASSSPGYKVNEQYV. For the CDR3, the DNA is TGTGCCAGCAGTTCCCCGGGATATAAGGTAAACGAGCAGTACGTC. The chain is built from TRBV28 and TRBJ2-7, with a weak D call TRBD2 (5 bases). Germline loops: CDR1 MDHEN, CDR2 SYDVKM. The V end lost 4 bases, the J end lost 5 bases, and 18 bases lay between the germline ends. The CDR3 is 15 residues long.

This rearrangement joins TRBV20-1 to TRBJ1-1; 9 bases agree with TRBD1. The CDR3 is made up of 13 amino acids. Germline V gene data show CDR1 as DFQATT and CDR2 as SNEGSKA (reference sequence). The CDR3 nucleotides are TGCAGGGGGGAGGGACAGGGGAACACTGAAGCTTTCTTT. Amino acid sequence: CRGEGQGNTEAFF.

This clonotype has a handful of counts. The V call is TRBV15, the J call TRBJ2-1; either TRBD1 or TRBD2 may fit D (5 bases each). Germline CDR1 reads LNHNV; CDR2 reads YYDKDF (reference sequence). V lost 0 bases, J lost 9 bases, and 21 bases lay in between. The CDR3 is 17 residues long. The CDR3 DNA reads TGTGCCACCAGCAGAGATCGATGGCGGACGGGGCGCGTTGAGCAGTTCTTC. Translated: CATSRDRWRTGRVEQFF.

This clonotype occurred a few times. The chain carries TRBV20-1 and TRBJ2-4; 11 nucleotides match TRBD2. In germline, CDR1 is DFQATT, CDR2 SNEGSKA (reference sequence). With 0 bases clipped from V and 9 bases from J, the junction kept 7 bases outside the gene matches. The CDR3 length is 15 residues. Written as DNA, the CDR3 is TGCAGTGCTAGAGATACTAGCGGGAGAGAAGGCATTCAGTACTTC. Its protein is CSARDTSGREGIQYF.

This clonotype was picked up a small number of times. V and J are TRBV7-2 and TRBJ2-1; 9 nucleotides match TRBD1. The CDR3 contains 15 residues. Trimming cost V 6 bases and J 4 bases; bases outside gene matches: 7. Germline CDR1 is SGHTA and CDR2 is FQGNSA. In DNA, the CDR3 is TGTGCCAGCAGTGAATTGGGACAGGGTTACAATGAGCAGTTCTTC. Protein sequence: CASSELGQGYNEQFF.

This clonotype was observed a handful of times. The V and J genes are TRBV5-1 and TRBJ1-1, with D unresolved. The CDR3 covers 13 residues. Trimming cost V 0 bases and J 8 bases, with 11 bases left between them. Germline-derived CDR1 and CDR2 are SGHRS and YFSETQ. DNA for the CDR3: TGCGCCAGCAGCTTGGCTAGCTCACGGGAAGCTTTCTTT. This gives the protein CASSLASSREAFF.

There are many counts of this clonotype. This chain connects TRBV15 to TRBJ2-5; no definite D call. Between the trimmed V and J ends, which lost 1 base and 5 bases, there was a span of 5 bases. The CDR3 length is 12 residues. Germline-derived CDR1 and CDR2 are LNHNV and YYDKDF (reference sequence). The CDR3 here is CATSRVGETQYF. Here the CDR3 DNA reads TGTGCCACCAGCAGAGTGGGCGAGACCCAGTACTTC.

This clonotype has a count of ten or more. This chain joins TRBV5-4 and TRBJ1-4; 7 nucleotides agree with TRBD1. Germline-derived CDR1 and CDR2 are SGHNT and YYREEE (reference sequence). The CDR3 is 14 residues long. Losses at the gene ends were 4 bases for V and 8 bases for J; bases not matched to a gene: 8. The CDR3 region is CASSAGGGEEKLFF. The CDR3 DNA follows: TGTGCCAGCAGCGCCGGAGGGGGCGAAGAAAAACTGTTTTTT. Looking up the rest from reference TRBV5-4 and TRBJ1-4 gives the full variable domain: ETGVTQSPTHLIKTRGQQVTLRCSSQSGHNTVSWYQQALGQGPQFIFQYYREEENGRGNFPPRFSGLQFPNYSSELNVNALELDDSALYLCASSAGGGEEKLFFGSGTQLSVL.

Concerning this clonotype itself: One junction end does not reproduce the germline sequence, and a read error may be involved. The chain has TRBV5-1 and TRBJ2-2; TRBD1 agrees at 12 bases. This CDR3 has 15 residues. Germline assignment: CDR1 SGHRS and CDR2 YFSETQ. The CDR3 DNA reads TGCGCCAGCAGCCCGGGACAGGGGGCAACCGTGGAGCTGTTTTTT. Translated: CASSPGQGATVELFF.

The chain has TRBV7-2 and TRBJ1-4; TRBD1 is a possible D gene (5 bases). Germline lookup yields CDR1 SGHTA and CDR2 FQGNSA. V lost 5 bases and J lost 3, with 13 bases in between. This CDR3 region has 15 residues. The CDR3 protein is CASSPQRGSNEKLFF. CDR3 coding DNA: TGTGCCAGCAGCCCCCAAAGGGGTTCTAATGAAAAACTGTTTTTT.

This chain joins TRBV4-2 and TRBJ2-1, with 10 bases that match TRBD2. Trimming at V came to 8 bases and at J to 5 bases, leaving 9 bases not matched to a gene. CDR3 length: 15 residues. From germline, CDR1 is LGHNA and CDR2 YNFKEQ. CDR3 residues: CASGPLAGGHNEQFF. CDR3 DNA sequence: TGTGCCAGCGGACCCTTAGCGGGGGGACACAATGAGCAGTTCTTC.

In this sample, this clonotype turned up a few times. This chain joins TRBV3-1 and TRBJ2-1; TRBD1 agrees at 8 bases. The CDR3 is 16 amino acids. The trim removed 3 bases at V and 4 bases at J, leaving 8 bases unmatched. Germline assignment: CDR1 LGHDT and CDR2 YNNKEL (reference sequence). CDR3 residues: CASSHLGTGLYNEQFF. The DNA of the CDR3 is TGTGCCAGCAGCCACCTGGGGACAGGACTATACAATGAGCAGTTCTTC.

Worth noting for this clonotype: It may be a read error: a sequence one base away is much more abundant. The CDR3 region is CASSVSANTGELFF. In nucleotides, the CDR3 is TGTGCCAGCAGCGTAAGCGCGAACACCGGGGAGCTGTTTTTT. The V call is TRBV9, the J call TRBJ2-2; D not certain. CDR1 and CDR2 from the germline V gene are SGDLS and YYNGEE. This CDR3 comprises 14 residues. Trimming took 1 base from V and 0 from J, leaving 4 bases between them.

The chain carries TRBV7-2 and TRBJ2-3; TRBD1 agrees at 7 bases. Germline V gene lookup returns CDR1 SGHTA and CDR2 FQGNSA. J gave up 6 bases and V 3 bases, and 9 bases lay outside the gene matches. The CDR3 spans 15 residues. CDR3: CASSFGQVPRDTQYF. The CDR3, as DNA: TGTGCCAGCAGCTTCGGACAGGTCCCTCGGGATACGCAGTATTTT.

The V call is TRBV9, the J call TRBJ2-4, with D uncertain. V was clipped by 3 bases and J by 5 bases, with 18 bases between them. The CDR3 totals 16 residues. CDR1 is SGDLS, CDR2 YYNGEE, per germline. CDR3 residues: CASSAQIQPPENIQYF. For the CDR3, the DNA is TGTGCCAGCAGCGCACAAATACAGCCCCCCGAAAACATTCAGTACTTC.

This clonotype came up a few times. The chain has TRBV6-5 and TRBJ2-5, with 8 bases fitting TRBD2. J gave up 4 bases and V 8 bases, and 3 bases lay outside the gene matches. There are 12 residues in the CDR3. CDR1 is MNHEY, CDR2 SVGAGI, per germline. The chain's CDR3 is CASRGGPETQYF. CDR3 nucleotide sequence: TGTGCCAGCCGGGGGGGCCCAGAGACCCAGTACTTC.

The gene calls are TRBV20-1 and TRBJ2-7; D is uncertain. The CDR3 has 14 amino acids. Trimming removed 6 bases at V and 0 bases at J, with 15 bases between. Germline V gene sequence: CDR1 DFQATT, CDR2 SNEGSKA (reference sequence). In nucleotides, the CDR3 is TGCAGTGCGAGTCCACCGGGCCCCTCCTACGAGCAGTACTTC. It translates to CSASPPGPSYEQYF.

The V gene is TRBV6-1, the J gene TRBJ1-5, with 8 positions matching TRBD1. The CDR3 runs to 15 residues. The V and J ends lost 4 bases and 3 bases, in that order; junction bases with no gene match: 5. In germline, CDR1 is MNHNS, CDR2 SASEGT. This CDR3 reads CASSAGTGINQPQHF. The CDR3 region has the DNA TGTGCCAGCAGTGCCGGGACAGGAATCAATCAGCCCCAGCATTTT.

In this sample, this clonotype turned up a few times. J is TRBJ2-1 and V is TRBV24-1, with D unresolved. CDR1 is KGHDR and CDR2 is SFDVKD in the germline V gene. The CDR3 loop spans 12 amino acids. V lost 6 bases and J 9 bases, leaving 11 bases between the germline ends. The CDR3 DNA follows: TGTGCCACCAGTTACGCTTTCGGTGAGCAGTTCTTC. Protein product: CATSYAFGEQFF.

The chain is built from TRBV7-2 and TRBJ1-4; 8 bases fit TRBD1. In germline, CDR1 is SGHTA, CDR2 FQGNSA. J lost 8 bases, V lost 3 bases, and 5 bases had no gene match. The CDR3 runs to 14 residues. The CDR3 loop is CASSFQGAREKLFF. CDR3 DNA sequence: TGTGCCAGCAGCTTTCAGGGGGCCCGGGAAAAACTGTTTTTT.